This T cell receptor (beta chain) was retrieved from a study of T-cell reconstitution after alpha-beta-depleted transplantation in children. Study-wide points: High day-60 TCRbeta diversity in some patients came from surviving recipient T cells and thymic progenitors. Approximately two months post-transplant, alpha-beta T cells reportedly originated from several hundred expanded graft clones. T cells produced anew were the main source of T-cell counts and diversity one year after transplant.

V was clipped by 1 base and J by 0 bases; unmatched bases: 3. The CDR3 loop spans 16 amino acids. Germline values: CDR1 MDHEN, CDR2 SYDVKM. Preparation of the TCRbeta library involved a method that used unique molecular identifiers. TCRdb processed the PCR reads anew with MiXCR; each CDR3 protein has one entry. The sample includes 200,000 to 250,000 distinct CDR3 sequences, around 9.9% seen only once; the top ten take under 30%. This clonotype was recorded at least ten times. The antigen remains unidentified. The material was PBMCs, obtained before TCRalphabeta/CD19-depleted stem cell transplant. This clonotype was sampled from a child younger than two with acute myeloid leukemia, due to receive a stem cell transplant. The genes are TRBV28 and TRBJ2-3; 8 nucleotides line up with TRBD2. The CDR3 sequence: CASSLSASGSTDTQYF. CDR3 in DNA: TGTGCCAGCAGTTTATCGGCTAGCGGGAGCACAGATACGCAGTATTTT.